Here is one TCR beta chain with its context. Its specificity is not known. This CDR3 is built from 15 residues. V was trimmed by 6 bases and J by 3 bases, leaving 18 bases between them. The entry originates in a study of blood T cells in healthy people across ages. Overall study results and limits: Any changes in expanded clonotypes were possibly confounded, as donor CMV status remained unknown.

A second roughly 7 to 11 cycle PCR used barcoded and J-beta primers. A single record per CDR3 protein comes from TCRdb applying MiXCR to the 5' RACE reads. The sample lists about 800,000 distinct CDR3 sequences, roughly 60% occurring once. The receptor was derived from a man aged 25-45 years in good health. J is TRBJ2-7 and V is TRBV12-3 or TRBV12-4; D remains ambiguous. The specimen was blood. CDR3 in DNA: TGTGCCAGCAGCCCTGGGTGGCTTATCAACTACGAGCAGTACTTC. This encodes CASSPGWLINYEQYF.